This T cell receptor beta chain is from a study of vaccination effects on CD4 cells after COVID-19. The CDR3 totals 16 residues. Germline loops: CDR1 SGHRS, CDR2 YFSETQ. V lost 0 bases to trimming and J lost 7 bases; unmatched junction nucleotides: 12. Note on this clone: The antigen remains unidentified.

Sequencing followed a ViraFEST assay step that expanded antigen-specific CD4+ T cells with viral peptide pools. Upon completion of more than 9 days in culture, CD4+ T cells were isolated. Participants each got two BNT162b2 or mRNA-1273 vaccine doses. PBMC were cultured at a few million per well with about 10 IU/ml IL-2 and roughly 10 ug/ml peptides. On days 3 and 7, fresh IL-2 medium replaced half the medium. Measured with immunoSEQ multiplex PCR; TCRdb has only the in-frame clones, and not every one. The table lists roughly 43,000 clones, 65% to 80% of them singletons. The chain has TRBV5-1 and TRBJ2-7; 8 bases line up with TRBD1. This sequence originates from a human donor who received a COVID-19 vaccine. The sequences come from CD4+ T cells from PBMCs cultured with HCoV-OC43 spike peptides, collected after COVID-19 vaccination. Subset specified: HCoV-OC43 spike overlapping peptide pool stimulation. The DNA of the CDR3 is TGCGCCAGCAGCTTGGCATACGGGACAGGCGCCCGGGAGCAGTACTTC. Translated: CASSLAYGTGAREQYF.